Listed below are T cell receptor beta chains from one sample, sequenced in a study of a mutant IDH1 vaccine in newly diagnosed glioma. The antigens these receptors bind are not known. Using immunoSEQ multiplex PCR, the repertoire was profiled, and TCRdb retains in-frame clones only, with some absent. The sample consists of about 44,000 clones, approximately 80% of them appearing once. The sequences come from PBMCs, collected from a glioma patient whose treatment included an IDH1 peptide vaccine. The receptors were gathered from a woman in her thirties or forties with glioma. Some clones in this sample may be carry-over from other donors' samples. CDR3s include the opening cysteine and the closing phenylalanine or tryptophan. D genes are given only for firm matches. Clone sizes are given selectively: once, few, many, or a class where the clone is expanded.

TRBJ1-1,few,TRBD1,TRBV6-6,CASSRRQGGTEAFF,TGTGCCAGCAGTAGAAGACAGGGGGGCACTGAAGCTTTCTTT
TRBJ1-6,NA,NA,TRBV19,CASSMVQGQGSPLHF,TGTGCCAGTAGTATGGTGCAGGGCCAGGGTTCACCCCTCCACTTT
TRBJ2-2,NA,TRBD1,TRBV11-3,CASSSQGVRTGELFF,TGTGCCAGCAGCTCCCAGGGGGTTCGGACCGGGGAGCTGTTTTTT
TRBJ2-4,once,TRBD1,TRBV5-4,CASSLARDRGAKNIQYF,TGTGCCAGCAGCTTGGCCCGGGACAGGGGAGCCAAAAACATTCAGTACTTC
TRBJ1-2,NA,NA,TRBV27,CASSTLAGTTFGYTF,TGTGCCAGCAGCACCCTAGCCGGGACCACTTTTGGCTACACCTTC
TRBJ2-5,NA,NA,TRBV7-9,CASAQGRWGQETQYF,TGTGCCTCAGCTCAGGGCCGCTGGGGTCAAGAGACCCAGTACTTC
TRBJ1-1,NA,NA,TRBV14,CASSLSVGTEAFF,TGTGCCAGCAGCCTATCCGTGGGTACTGAAGCTTTCTTT
TRBJ2-5,once,NA,TRBV7-8,CASSRLQETQYF,TGTGCCAGCAGTCGACTCCAAGAGACCCAGTACTTC
TRBJ1-4,NA,TRBD1,TRBV5-5,CASSHRGDEKLFF,TGTGCCAGCAGCCACAGGGGGGATGAAAAACTGTTTTTT
TRBJ2-1,NA,NA,TRBV29-1,CSVLPLSYNEQFF,TGCAGCGTTCTCCCTCTTTCCTACAATGAGCAGTTCTTC
TRBJ1-1,NA,NA,TRBV14,CASSQDAGWLGMNTEAFF,TGTGCCAGCAGCCAAGACGCAGGTTGGTTGGGCATGAACACTGAAGCTTTCTTT
TRBJ1-1,NA,NA,TRBV5-1,CASSLDGYTEAFF,TGCGCCAGCAGCTTGGACGGATACACTGAAGCTTTCTTT
TRBJ2-4,NA,TRBD2,TRBV7-9,CASSFSGGARGNIQYF,TGTGCCAGCAGCTTTAGCGGGGGGGCCCGGGGGAACATTCAGTACTTC
TRBJ1-5,few,NA,TRBV30,CAWSKPPRAVGNQPQHF,TGTGCCTGGAGTAAGCCCCCCAGGGCGGTTGGCAATCAGCCCCAGCATTTT
TRBJ2-5,once,NA,TRBV2,CASNRAERETQYF,TGTGCCAGCAATCGGGCCGAGCGAGAGACCCAGTACTTC
TRBJ1-5,NA,NA,TRBV18,CASSPETGMFWGGNQPQHF,TGTGCCAGCTCACCCGAAACAGGGATGTTTTGGGGTGGCAATCAGCCCCAGCATTTT
TRBJ1-4,NA,NA,TRBV6-6,CASSYTRPTNEKLFF,TGTGCCAGCAGTTATACGCGACCAACTAATGAAAAACTGTTTTTT
TRBJ2-7,NA,TRBD1,TRBV6-1,CASSERPGQGFGEQYF,TGTGCCAGCAGTGAGCGCCCTGGACAGGGGTTCGGCGAGCAGTACTTC
TRBJ1-2,medium-sized,NA,TRBV18,CASSPDSPGDYSDGYTF,TGTGCCAGCTCACCAGATAGTCCGGGTGATTATAGCGATGGCTACACCTTC
TRBJ1-4,NA,NA,TRBV4-3,CASSQASVGLTEKLFF,TGCGCCAGCAGCCAAGCATCGGTAGGGCTGACTGAAAAACTGTTTTTT
TRBJ2-3,NA,NA,TRBV5-6,CASSLAAGNTDTQYF,TGTGCCAGCAGCTTGGCGGCGGGGAACACAGATACGCAGTATTTT
TRBJ2-7,NA,NA,TRBV7-9,CASRHDWTYEQYF,TGTGCCAGCAGGCACGACTGGACTTACGAGCAGTACTTC
TRBJ1-6,NA,NA,TRBV4-1,CASSQETANSPLHF,TGCGCCAGCAGCCAAGAAACAGCAAATTCACCCCTCCACTTT
TRBJ1-2,NA,TRBD1,TRBV10-3,CAITQDRDYGYTF,TGTGCCATCACCCAGGACAGGGACTATGGCTACACCTTC
TRBJ1-4,NA,NA,TRBV6-5,CASQRGASNEKLFF,TGTGCCAGCCAACGGGGGGCGTCTAATGAAAAACTGTTTTTT
TRBJ2-1,NA,TRBD2,TRBV29-1,CSVGKAGGPNEQFF,TGCAGCGTTGGGAAAGCGGGGGGGCCCAATGAGCAGTTCTTC
TRBJ1-5,NA,NA,TRBV7-8,CASSPERGGMAQPQHF,TGTGCCAGCAGCCCCGAGAGAGGGGGAATGGCTCAGCCCCAGCATTTT
TRBJ2-3,few,TRBD1,TRBV5-1,CASSLDAGTGANTQYF,TGCGCCAGCAGCTTGGATGCGGGGACAGGGGCTAATACGCAGTATTTT
TRBJ1-5,NA,TRBD1,TRBV19,CASSRGQRYSNQPQHF,TGTGCCAGTAGTAGGGGACAGAGATATAGCAATCAGCCCCAGCATTTT
TRBJ1-5,NA,NA,TRBV6-6,CASTSKADSNQPQHF,TGTGCCAGCACCTCCAAAGCAGATAGCAATCAGCCCCAGCATTTT
TRBJ1-5,NA,NA,TRBV5-5,CASSLKVSNQPQHF,TGTGCCAGCAGCTTAAAGGTTAGCAATCAGCCCCAGCATTTT
TRBJ1-5,NA,NA,TRBV27,CASSLYHNQPQHF,TGTGCCAGCAGTTTATACCACAATCAGCCCCAGCATTTT
TRBJ2-5,NA,NA,TRBV5-1,CASSPLGSPGETQYF,TGCGCCAGCAGCCCACTGGGGTCTCCCGGGGAGACCCAGTACTTC
TRBJ1-2,NA,NA,TRBV4-1,CASSQAGPNYGYTF,TGCGCCAGCAGCCAGGCGGGGCCTAACTATGGCTACACCTTC
TRBJ1-1,NA,TRBD1,TRBV7-9,CASTSPNTGVNTEAFF,TGTGCCAGCACCTCCCCAAATACAGGGGTGAACACTGAAGCTTTCTTT
TRBJ1-1,NA,NA,TRBV5-4,CASIDWGVAFF,TGTGCCAGCATAGACTGGGGGGTAGCTTTCTTT
TRBJ2-7,NA,TRBD1,TRBV10-3,CAAAAPPGQGTYEQYF,TGTGCCGCAGCAGCCCCGCCGGGACAGGGCACCTACGAGCAGTACTTC
TRBJ1-5,once,NA,TRBV27,CASRRTPEGQPQHF,TGTGCCAGCAGACGGACTCCGGAGGGCCAGCCCCAGCATTTT
TRBJ1-1,NA,NA,TRBV6-4,CASKFQEDTEAFF,TGTGCCAGCAAGTTTCAGGAGGACACTGAAGCTTTCTTT
TRBJ2-7,NA,NA,TRBV7-8,CASSLRAAGDEQYF,TGTGCCAGCAGCTTACGGGCTGCGGGCGACGAGCAGTACTTC
TRBJ2-7,NA,TRBD1,TRBV4-3,CASSQLPGQVTFEQYF,TGCGCCAGCAGCCAGCTCCCGGGACAGGTGACTTTCGAGCAGTACTTC
TRBJ1-4,NA,NA,TRBV5-4,CASSLGGRTNEKLFF,TGTGCCAGCAGCTTGGGAGGCCGGACTAATGAAAAACTGTTTTTT
TRBJ1-4,few,NA,TRBV6-6,CASSPREKLFF,TGTGCCAGCAGTCCCCGTGAAAAACTGTTTTTT